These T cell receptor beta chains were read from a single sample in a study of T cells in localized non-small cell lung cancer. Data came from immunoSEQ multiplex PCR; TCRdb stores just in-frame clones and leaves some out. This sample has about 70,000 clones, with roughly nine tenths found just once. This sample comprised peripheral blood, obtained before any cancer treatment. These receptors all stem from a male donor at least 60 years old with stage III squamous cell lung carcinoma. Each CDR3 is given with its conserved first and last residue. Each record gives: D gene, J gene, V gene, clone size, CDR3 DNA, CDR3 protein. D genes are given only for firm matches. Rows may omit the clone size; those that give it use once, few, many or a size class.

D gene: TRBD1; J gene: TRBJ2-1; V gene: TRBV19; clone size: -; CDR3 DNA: TGTGCCAGTAGTATCCTTCGGACAGGGGGAACTTACAATGAGCAGTTCTTC; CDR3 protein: CASSILRTGGTYNEQFF
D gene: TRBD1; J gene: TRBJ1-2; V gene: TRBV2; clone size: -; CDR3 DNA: TGTGCCAGCAGGGCCGTGACAGGGAGTTTCGATGGCTACACCTTC; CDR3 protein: CASRAVTGSFDGYTF
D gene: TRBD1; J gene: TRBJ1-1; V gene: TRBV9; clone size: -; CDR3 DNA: TGTGCCAGCAGCCCGAATCCCGGGACAGTTAACACTGAAGCTTTCTTT; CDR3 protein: CASSPNPGTVNTEAFF
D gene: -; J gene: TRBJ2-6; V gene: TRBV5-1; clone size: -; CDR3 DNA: TGCGCCAGCAGCTTACAAAGCTCTGGGGCCAACGTCCTGACTTTC; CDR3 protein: CASSLQSSGANVLTF
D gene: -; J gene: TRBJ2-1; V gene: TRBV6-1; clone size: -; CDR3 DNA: TGTGCCAGCCTAGGCTACAATGAGCAGTTCTTC; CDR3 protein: CASLGYNEQFF
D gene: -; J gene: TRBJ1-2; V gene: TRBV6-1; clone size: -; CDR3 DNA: TGTGCCAGCAGTGAAATCAAGGGCAGGGGAACTAACTATGGCTACACCTTC; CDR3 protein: CASSEIKGRGTNYGYTF
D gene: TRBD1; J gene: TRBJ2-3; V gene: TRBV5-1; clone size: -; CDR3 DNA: TGCGCCAGCGCTGCAGGGGGCCGGACAGATACGCAGTATTTT; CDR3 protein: CASAAGGRTDTQYF
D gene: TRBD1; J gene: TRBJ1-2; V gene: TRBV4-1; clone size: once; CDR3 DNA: TGCGCCAGCAGCCGAGACAGGGATTATGGCTACACCTTC; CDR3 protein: CASSRDRDYGYTF
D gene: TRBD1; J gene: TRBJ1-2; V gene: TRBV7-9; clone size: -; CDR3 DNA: TGTGCCAGCAGCCTCGACAGGGGAAGCTATGGCTACACCTTC; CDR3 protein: CASSLDRGSYGYTF
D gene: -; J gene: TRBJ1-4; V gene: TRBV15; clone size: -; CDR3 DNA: TGTGCCACCAGCAGATTAGGGGGGGATCGGTTAACTAATGAAAAACTGTTTTTT; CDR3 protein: CATSRLGGDRLTNEKLFF
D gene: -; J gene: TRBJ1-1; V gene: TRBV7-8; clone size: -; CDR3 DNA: TGTGCCAGCAGCTTAGAGGCAGCGGCACGGCTGAACACTGAAGCTTTCTTT; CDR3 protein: CASSLEAAARLNTEAFF
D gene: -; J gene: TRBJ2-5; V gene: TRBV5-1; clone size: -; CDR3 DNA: TGCGCCAGCAAACAGGGACAAGAGACCCAGTACTTC; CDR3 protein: CASKQGQETQYF
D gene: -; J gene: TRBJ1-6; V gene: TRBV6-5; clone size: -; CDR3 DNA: TGTGCCAGCAACCAGGGGTATTCACCCCTCCACTTT; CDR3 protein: CASNQGYSPLHF
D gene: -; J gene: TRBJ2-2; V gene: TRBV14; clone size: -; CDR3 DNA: TGTGCCAGCAGCCCGGCCTTGGACTCTCGCCGGGAGCTGTTTTTT; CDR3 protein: CASSPALDSRRELFF
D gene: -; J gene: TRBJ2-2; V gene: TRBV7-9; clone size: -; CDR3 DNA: TGTGCCAGCAGCGGGACGATAATTAAAACCTTGAACACCGGGGAGCTGTTTTTT; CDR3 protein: CASSGTIIKTLNTGELFF
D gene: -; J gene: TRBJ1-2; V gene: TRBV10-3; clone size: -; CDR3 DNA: TGTGCCATCGGCCCCGGGGGGGTAGACTATGGCTACACCTTC; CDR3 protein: CAIGPGGVDYGYTF
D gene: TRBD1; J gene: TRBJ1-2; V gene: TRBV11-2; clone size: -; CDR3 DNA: TGTGCCAGCGGCTACAGGGGCAACTATGGCTACACCTTC; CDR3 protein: CASGYRGNYGYTF
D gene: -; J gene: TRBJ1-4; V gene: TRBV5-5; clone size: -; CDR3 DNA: TGTGCCAGCAGCCCACCCCCACTCGCAACTAATGAAAAACTGTTTTTT; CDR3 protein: CASSPPPLATNEKLFF
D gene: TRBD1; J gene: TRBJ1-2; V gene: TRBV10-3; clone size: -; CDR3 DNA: TGTGCCATCAGTGAGAAAGAGACAGGGCACGGCTACACCTTC; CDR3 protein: CAISEKETGHGYTF
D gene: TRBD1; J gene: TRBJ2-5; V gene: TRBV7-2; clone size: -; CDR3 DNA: TGTGCCAGTAGGGGACAGGGACGACCCCAAGAGACCCAGTACTTC; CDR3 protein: CASRGQGRPQETQYF
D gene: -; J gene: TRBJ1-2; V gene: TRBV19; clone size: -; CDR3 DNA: TGTGCCAGTAGTATAGGAGCGGTTTACACCTTC; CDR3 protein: CASSIGAVYTF
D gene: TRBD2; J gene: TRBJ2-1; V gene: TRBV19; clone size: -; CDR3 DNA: TGTGCCAGTAGTATCCCAAAACTAGCGGGGGTTTATGAGCAGTTCTTC; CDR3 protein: CASSIPKLAGVYEQFF
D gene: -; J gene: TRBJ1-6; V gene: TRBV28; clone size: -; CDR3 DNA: TGTGCCAGCAGTCCCGGCGGGAGCTATTCACCCCTCCACTTT; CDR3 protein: CASSPGGSYSPLHF
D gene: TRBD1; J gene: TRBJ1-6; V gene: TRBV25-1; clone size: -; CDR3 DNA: TGTGCCTGCCCTTCCAGGGGGAATTCACCCCTCCACTTT; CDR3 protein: CACPSRGNSPLHF
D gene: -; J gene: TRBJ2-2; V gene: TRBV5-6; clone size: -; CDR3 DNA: TGTGCCAGCAGCCCAACAGGGCGCACCGGGGAGCTGTTTTTT; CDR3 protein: CASSPTGRTGELFF
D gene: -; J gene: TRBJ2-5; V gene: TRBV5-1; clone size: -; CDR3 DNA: TGCGCCAGCAGCTTGGGGACGGGGGTGGAGACCCAGTACTTC; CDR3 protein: CASSLGTGVETQYF
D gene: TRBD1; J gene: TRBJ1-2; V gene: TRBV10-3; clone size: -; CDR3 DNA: TGTGCCATCAGCGCCGGGACAGGGGATGGCTACACCTTC; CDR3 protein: CAISAGTGDGYTF
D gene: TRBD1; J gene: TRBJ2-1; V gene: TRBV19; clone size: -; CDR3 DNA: TGTGCCAGTAGTATAGTAGGGGGACAGGTCTACAATGAGCAGTTCTTC; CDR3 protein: CASSIVGGQVYNEQFF
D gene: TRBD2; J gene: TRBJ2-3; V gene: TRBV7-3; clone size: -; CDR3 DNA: TGTGCCAGCAGCTTAGGACTAGCGGGGGGGAAAGATACGCAGTATTTT; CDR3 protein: CASSLGLAGGKDTQYF
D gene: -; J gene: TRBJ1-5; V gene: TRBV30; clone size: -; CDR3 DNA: TGTGCCTGGAGTGAGAATAGCAATCAGCCCCAGCATTTT; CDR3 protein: CAWSENSNQPQHF
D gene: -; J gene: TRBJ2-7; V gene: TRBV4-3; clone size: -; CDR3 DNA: TGCGCCAGCAGCCAAGATCAGGGGAGGGAGCAGTACTTC; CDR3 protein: CASSQDQGREQYF
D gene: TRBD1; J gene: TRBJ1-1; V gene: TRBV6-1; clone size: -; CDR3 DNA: TGTGCCAGCAGTGAATCCGGGACAGGGGAGGCTTTCTTT; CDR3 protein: CASSESGTGEAFF
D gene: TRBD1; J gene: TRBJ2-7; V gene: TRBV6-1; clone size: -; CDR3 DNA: TGTGCCAGCATCGGACAGGGTAGGGAGCAGTACTTC; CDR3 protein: CASIGQGREQYF
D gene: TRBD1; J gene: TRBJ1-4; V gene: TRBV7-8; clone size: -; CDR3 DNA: TGTGCCAGCAGCTTAGAAGGGACAGGGTTCGAAAAACTGTTTTTT; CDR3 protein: CASSLEGTGFEKLFF